One and the same sample provided the 18 T cell receptor beta chains below, sequenced in a study of T-cell memory formation after mild COVID-19 (dated by TCRdb to about 2021). The library was produced with 5' RACE. The sample was run on an Illumina NovaSeq 6000. The raw public reads went through TCRdb reprocessing: fastp at Q25, MiXCR clone calling, in-frame beta chains kept. Rows merge per CDR3 protein into single entries with the most common DNA and genes. A total of around 200,000 distinct CDR3 sequences appear in this sample, about 10% of them only once. Jointly, the top ten make up approximately 3% of the sample. The sequencing sample was made of PBMCs or a T cell subset sorted from them (not recorded which). These receptors all stem from a man younger than 35 who had mild COVID-19 (a few samples of this study predate the infection). The sample titles of this study are shuffled in the database, so cell type and time point are left out; the donor was told from shared clones.

The rearrangement uses TRBV5-6 and TRBJ2-5; no clear D gene. The V end was cut by 2 bases, the J end by 3 bases, with 8 bases between. CDR1 and CDR2 from the germline V gene are SGHDT and YYEEEE. This CDR3 contains 13 residues. CDR3 residues: CASSFVVEETQYF. As DNA, the CDR3 is TGTGCCAGCAGCTTTGTGGTAGAAGAGACCCAGTACTTC.

This clonotype was seen a handful of times. The chain employs TRBV7-2 and TRBJ1-1; D possibly corresponds to TRBD1 (6 bases). CDR1 and CDR2 (germline): SGHTA, FQGNSA. Trimming removed 7 bases at V and 6 bases at J, with 21 bases between. This CDR3 region has 15 residues. CDR3 coding DNA: TGTGCCAGCACCCTTAGGGGGGGAATGGGGGCTGAAGCTTTCTTT. This encodes CASTLRGGMGAEAFF. The full variable domain, its missing parts supplied by reference TRBV7-2 and TRBJ1-1, is GAGVSQSPSNKVTEKGKDVELRCDPISGHTALYWYRQSLGQGLEFLIYFQGNSAPDKSGLPSDRFSAERTGGSVSTLTIQRTQQEDSAVYLCASTLRGGMGAEAFFGQGTRLTVV.

In this sample, this clonotype turned up a few times. V and J are TRBV18 and TRBJ2-7; TRBD1 might be the D (5 bases). The germline V gene has CDR1 KGHSH and CDR2 LQKENI. Deletions cut 2 bases from V and 4 bases from J, with 6 bases between. The CDR3 is 12 amino acids. The CDR3 DNA follows: TGTGCCAGCTCACCAAAGGGGTACGAGCAGTACTTC. Translated: CASSPKGYEQYF. Variable domain in full (rest from reference TRBV18 and TRBJ2-7): NAGVMQNPRHLVRRRGQEARLRCSPMKGHSHVYWYRQLPEEGLKFMVYLQKENIIDESGMPKERFSAEFPKEGPSILRIQQVVRGDSAAYFCASSPKGYEQYFGPGTRLTVT.

This clonotype was observed a few times. The chain employs TRBV6-6 and TRBJ2-7; D call uncertain. The CDR3 has 12 amino acids. Deletions cut 6 bases from V and 2 bases from J, with 8 bases between. Germline V gene sequence: CDR1 MNHNY, CDR2 SVGAGI (reference sequence). In DNA form, the CDR3 reads TGTGCCAGCAGCCCTCAGCCCTACGAGCAGTACGTC. This gives the protein CASSPQPYEQYV.

The chain recombines TRBV20-1 with TRBJ2-3; 12 bases line up with TRBD2. V lost 1 base, J lost 4 bases, and 3 bases stayed unmatched. Germline-derived CDR1 and CDR2 are DFQATT and SNEGSKA (reference sequence). This CDR3 has 15 amino acids. The CDR3 DNA reads as TGCAGTGCTAGAGGGCCTAGCGGGGGGGCAGATACGCAGTATTTT. This codes for CSARGPSGGADTQYF.

This chain connects TRBV9 to TRBJ2-3, with 9 bases matching TRBD1. The junction had 12 bases not matched to a gene; V was cut back by 2 bases and J by 5 bases. This CDR3 region has 17 residues. CDR1 SGDLS and CDR2 YYNGEE come from the germline V gene. Written as DNA, the CDR3 is TGTGCCAGCAGCGTCGCTCCGGGACAGGGATTTGGAGATACGCAGTATTTT. It is translated as CASSVAPGQGFGDTQYF.

The CDR3 sequence is CSGGTGRNEKLFF. DNA for the CDR3: TGCAGCGGCGGGACAGGGCGAAATGAAAAACTGTTTTTT. V gene TRBV29-1 combines with J gene TRBJ1-4; 9 nucleotides align to TRBD1. V was pared by 7 bases and J by 5 bases, with 5 bases of the junction left unmatched. CDR1 SQVTM and CDR2 ANQGSEA come from the germline V gene. The CDR3 has 13 amino acids.

This clonotype was seen only a few times. The rearrangement joins TRBV6-2 or TRBV6-3 to TRBJ2-5, with no clear D. Looked up from germline, CDR1 is MNHEY and CDR2 is SVGEGT. The V end was cut by 2 bases, the J end by 4 bases, with 8 bases between. CDR3 length: 13 amino acids. CDR3 DNA sequence: TGTGCCAGCAGTTACCGCGTCAGAGAGACCCAGTACTTC. This gives the protein CASSYRVRETQYF.

This rearrangement joins TRBV20-1 to TRBJ1-5, with a weak D call TRBD1 (6 bases). CDR3 length equals 13 residues. Germline V gives CDR1 DFQATT, CDR2 SNEGSKA (reference sequence). V lost 3 bases, J lost 4 bases, and 10 bases lay in between. The CDR3 bases are TGCAGTGCTAGGAGGACAGTTAATCAGCCCCAGCATTTT. Amino acid sequence: CSARRTVNQPQHF.

The chain has TRBV29-1 and TRBJ2-7; 7 positions agree with TRBD1. This CDR3 is 14 amino acids long. Germline V gene data show CDR1 as SQVTM and CDR2 as ANQGSEA. V lost 7 bases and J lost 4; bases outside the gene matches: 13. CDR3 loop: CSAAPTGTIYEQYF. CDR3 DNA sequence: TGCAGCGCCGCGCCGACAGGGACAATATACGAGCAGTACTTC.

This chain connects TRBV6-1 to TRBJ2-2; no firm D call. The CDR3 has 15 residues. Trimming left V 1 base short and J 5 bases short, with 11 bases between. Germline CDR1 and CDR2: MNHNS and SASEGT. DNA for the CDR3: TGTGCCAGCAGTGAAGGGTACGCTGGGACCGGGGAGCTGTTTTTT. Residues: CASSEGYAGTGELFF.

This clonotype appeared a few times. This sequence joins TRBV5-1 and TRBJ1-2, with D perhaps TRBD1 (5 bases). This CDR3 has 14 residues. Germline V gives CDR1 SGHRS, CDR2 YFSETQ. Trimming pared 0 bases from V and 6 bases from J, leaving 12 bases between. This chain's CDR3 is CASSLVGGRNGYTF. In DNA, the CDR3 is TGCGCCAGCAGCTTGGTTGGGGGGAGAAATGGCTACACCTTC.

The chain recombines TRBV5-1 with TRBJ1-3; no definite D call. Germline assignment: CDR1 SGHRS and CDR2 YFSETQ. This CDR3 has 16 residues. With 1 base removed from V and 2 bases from J, the gap between germline ends came to 13 bases. The CDR3 loop reads CASSLYGGPTGNTIYF. CDR3 in DNA: TGCGCCAGCAGCTTGTACGGAGGTCCGACTGGAAACACCATATATTTT. The whole variable domain, remainder taken from reference TRBV5-1 and TRBJ1-3, is KAGVTQTPRYLIKTRGQQVTLSCSPISGHRSVSWYQQTPGQGLQFLFEYFSETQRNKGNFPGRFSGRQFSNSRSEMNVSTLELGDSALYLCASSLYGGPTGNTIYFGEGSWLTVV.

This clonotype has a single count. The chain uses TRBV7-8 and TRBJ2-2, with D possibly being TRBD1 (6 bases). CDR1 is SGHVS, CDR2 FQNEAQ, per germline. This CDR3 is built from 19 residues. Trimming removed 6 bases at V and 1 base at J, with 24 bases between. The CDR3 spells CASSIQGRWGHVNTGELFF. The CDR3 DNA sequence: TGTGCCAGCAGTATACAGGGAAGATGGGGGCATGTGAACACCGGGGAGCTGTTTTTT. Full variable domain (outside the CDR3, taken from reference TRBV7-8 and TRBJ2-2): GAGVSQSPRYKVAKRGQDVALRCDPISGHVSLFWYQQALGQGPEFLTYFQNEAQLDKSGLPSDRFFAERPEGSVSTLKIQRTQQEDSAVYLCASSIQGRWGHVNTGELFFGEGSRLTVL.

The rearrangement uses TRBV5-1 and TRBJ1-1, with 9 positions matching TRBD1. The CDR3 is 13 amino acids. Germline CDR1 and CDR2: SGHRS and YFSETQ. The junction had 8 bases not matched to a gene; V was cut back by 4 bases and J by 10 bases. CDR3 sequence (DNA): TGCGCCAGCAGCCCGAGGGACAGGGATAGAGCTTTCTTT. Translated, it gives CASSPRDRDRAFF.

This chain connects TRBV11-2 to TRBJ1-4, with 7 positions matching TRBD1. V shed 0 bases, J shed 7 bases, and the junction held 8 bases outside the gene matches. Germline CDR1 is SGHAT and CDR2 is FQNNGV. The CDR3 is 16 amino acids. DNA of the CDR3: TGTGCCAGCAGCTTAGATCGAGGGGGCGGGGGTGAAAAACTGTTTTTT. Protein product: CASSLDRGGGGEKLFF.

This clonotype was picked up a small number of times. This chain connects TRBV10-2 to TRBJ1-5; the match to TRBD1 covers 7 bases. The CDR3 loop spans 15 amino acids. CDR1 WSHSY and CDR2 SAAADI come from the germline V gene. J was trimmed by 8 bases and V by 3 bases; bases with no gene match: 10. The CDR3 sequence: CASSDVQGGGEPQHF. The DNA for the CDR3 is TGCGCCAGCAGTGACGTCCAGGGGGGAGGGGAGCCCCAGCATTTT.

In this sample, this clonotype turned up a few times. The chain couples TRBV7-9 to TRBJ2-6; TRBD1 or TRBD2 may be the D gene (7 bases each). Germline CDR1 reads SEHNR; CDR2 reads FQNEAQ (reference sequence). The CDR3 covers 18 residues. V shed 6 bases and J shed 4 bases, with 22 bases lying between them. The CDR3 loop is CASRVNQGEGYGANVLTF. CDR3 DNA: TGTGCCAGCAGGGTCAACCAGGGGGAGGGATACGGGGCCAACGTCCTGACTTTC.